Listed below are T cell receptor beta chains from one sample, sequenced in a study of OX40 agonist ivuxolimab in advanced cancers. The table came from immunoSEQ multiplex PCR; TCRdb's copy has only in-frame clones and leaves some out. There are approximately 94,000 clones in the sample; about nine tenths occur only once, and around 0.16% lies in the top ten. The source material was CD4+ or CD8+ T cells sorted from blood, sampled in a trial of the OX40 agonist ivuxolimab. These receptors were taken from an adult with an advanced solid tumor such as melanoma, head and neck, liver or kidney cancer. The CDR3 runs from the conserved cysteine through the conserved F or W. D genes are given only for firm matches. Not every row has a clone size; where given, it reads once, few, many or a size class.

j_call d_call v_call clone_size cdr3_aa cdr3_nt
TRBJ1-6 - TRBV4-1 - CASSQDGQFNSPLHF TGCGCCAGCAGCCAGGATGGGCAGTTTAATTCACCCCTCCACTTT
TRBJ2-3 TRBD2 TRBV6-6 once CASSGRLAGSTDTQYF TGTGCCAGCAGTGGTCGACTAGCGGGGAGCACAGATACGCAGTATTTT
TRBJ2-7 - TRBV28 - CASSSFRDGTLGQYF TGTGCCAGCAGTTCCTTCCGGGACGGCACCTTGGGGCAGTACTTC
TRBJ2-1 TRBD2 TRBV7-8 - CASSLSGGSYNEQFF TGTGCCAGCAGCTTATCGGGGGGCTCCTACAATGAGCAGTTCTTC
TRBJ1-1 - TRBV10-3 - CAISERTDYTEAFF TGTGCCATCAGTGAAAGGACGGACTACACTGAAGCTTTCTTT
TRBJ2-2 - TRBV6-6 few CASLKQGGTGELFF TGTGCCAGCTTGAAGCAGGGCGGGACCGGGGAGCTGTTTTTT
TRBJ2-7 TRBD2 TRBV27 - CASTPGGGASVYEQYF TGTGCCAGCACTCCGGGCGGGGGTGCTAGCGTCTACGAGCAGTACTTC
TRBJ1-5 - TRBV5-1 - CASSRDPGPNQPQHF TGCGCCAGCAGCCGTGATCCAGGGCCCAATCAGCCCCAGCATTTT
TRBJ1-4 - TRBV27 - CASRHRRAGEKLFF TGTGCCAGCAGGCACAGGAGGGCGGGTGAAAAACTGTTTTTT
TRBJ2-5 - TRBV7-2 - CASSFRLQETQYF TGTGCCAGCAGCTTCCGCCTCCAAGAGACCCAGTACTTC
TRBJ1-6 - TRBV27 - CASSSYGTAEGSPLHF TGTGCCAGCAGTTCCTATGGGACCGCCGAGGGTTCACCCCTCCACTTT
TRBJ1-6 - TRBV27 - CASSRGSTINSPLHF TGTGCCAGCAGTCGGGGATCAACTATAAATTCACCCCTCCACTTT
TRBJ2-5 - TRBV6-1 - CASSVSSYQETQYF TGTGCCAGCAGTGTTAGTTCGTACCAAGAGACCCAGTACTTC
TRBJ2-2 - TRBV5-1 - CASSLGLLQTGELFF TGCGCCAGCAGCTTGGGGTTGTTGCAGACCGGGGAGCTGTTTTTT
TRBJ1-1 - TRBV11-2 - CASSFGSSIAFF TGTGCCAGCAGCTTTGGGTCGTCCATCGCTTTCTTT
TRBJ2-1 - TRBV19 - CASSITGVGNEQFF TGTGCCAGTAGTATAACTGGTGTGGGGAACGAGCAGTTCTTC
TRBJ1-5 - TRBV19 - CASRLTGAGNQPQHF TGTGCCAGTAGGTTGACGGGGGCGGGCAATCAGCCCCAGCATTTT
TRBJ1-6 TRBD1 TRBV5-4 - CASSLGQENSPLHF TGTGCCAGCAGCTTAGGACAGGAGAATTCACCCCTCCACTTT
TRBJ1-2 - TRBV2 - CASSEVAGAGGYTF TGTGCCAGCAGTGAAGTTGCAGGGGCCGGTGGCTACACCTTC
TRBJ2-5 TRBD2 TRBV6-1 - CASSEIRAGSETQYF TGTGCCAGCAGTGAAATCCGAGCGGGGTCAGAGACCCAGTACTTC
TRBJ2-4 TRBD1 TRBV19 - CASGTALAKNIQYF TGTGCCAGTGGGACAGCTCTAGCCAAAAACATTCAGTACTTC
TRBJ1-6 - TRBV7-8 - CASSESGQKLSPLHF TGTGCCAGCAGCGAGTCTGGACAGAAACTTTCACCCCTCCACTTT
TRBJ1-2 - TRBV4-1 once CASSQNTGWSYGYTF TGCGCCAGCAGCCAGAACACAGGGTGGTCCTATGGCTACACCTTC
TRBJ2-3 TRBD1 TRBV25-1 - CASSGTTGGIDTQYF TGTGCCAGCAGTGGAACGACAGGGGGGATAGATACGCAGTATTTT
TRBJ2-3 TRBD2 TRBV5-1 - CASSGGGADTQYF TGCGCCAGCAGTGGGGGAGGGGCAGATACGCAGTATTTT
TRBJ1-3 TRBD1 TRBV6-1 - CASSESGQGFSLRNTIYF TGTGCCAGCAGTGAATCCGGACAGGGATTCAGCCTGCGAAACACCATATATTTT
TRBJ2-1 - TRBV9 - CASSVGSRASYNEQFF TGTGCCAGCAGCGTAGGAAGCAGGGCGTCCTACAATGAGCAGTTCTTC
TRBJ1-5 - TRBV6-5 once CASSYSGPYSNQPQHF TGTGCCAGCAGTTACTCCGGCCCTTATAGCAATCAGCCCCAGCATTTT
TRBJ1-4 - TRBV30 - CAWTGPAVMGEKLFF TGTGCCTGGACTGGTCCAGCAGTAATGGGCGAAAAACTGTTTTTT
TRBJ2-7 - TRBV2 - CASNLVRTYEQYF TGTGCCAGCAATCTCGTAAGAACCTACGAGCAGTACTTC
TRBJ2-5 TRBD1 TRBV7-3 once CASSYSGGAGETQYF TGTGCCAGCAGCTACTCAGGGGGCGCGGGAGAGACCCAGTACTTC
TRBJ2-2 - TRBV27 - CASRDSNTGELFF TGTGCCAGCAGGGACAGCAACACCGGGGAGCTGTTTTTT
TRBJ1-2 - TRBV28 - CASSLSGRSYGYTF TGTGCCAGCAGTTTAAGCGGACGCAGCTATGGCTACACCTTC
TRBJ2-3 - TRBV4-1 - CASSLTYGQRVTDTQYF TGCGCCAGCAGCCTGACCTATGGACAGAGAGTCACAGATACGCAGTATTTT
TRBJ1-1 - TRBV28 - CASSSMARGRDTEAFF TGTGCCAGCAGTAGTATGGCTCGGGGGCGCGACACTGAAGCTTTCTTT